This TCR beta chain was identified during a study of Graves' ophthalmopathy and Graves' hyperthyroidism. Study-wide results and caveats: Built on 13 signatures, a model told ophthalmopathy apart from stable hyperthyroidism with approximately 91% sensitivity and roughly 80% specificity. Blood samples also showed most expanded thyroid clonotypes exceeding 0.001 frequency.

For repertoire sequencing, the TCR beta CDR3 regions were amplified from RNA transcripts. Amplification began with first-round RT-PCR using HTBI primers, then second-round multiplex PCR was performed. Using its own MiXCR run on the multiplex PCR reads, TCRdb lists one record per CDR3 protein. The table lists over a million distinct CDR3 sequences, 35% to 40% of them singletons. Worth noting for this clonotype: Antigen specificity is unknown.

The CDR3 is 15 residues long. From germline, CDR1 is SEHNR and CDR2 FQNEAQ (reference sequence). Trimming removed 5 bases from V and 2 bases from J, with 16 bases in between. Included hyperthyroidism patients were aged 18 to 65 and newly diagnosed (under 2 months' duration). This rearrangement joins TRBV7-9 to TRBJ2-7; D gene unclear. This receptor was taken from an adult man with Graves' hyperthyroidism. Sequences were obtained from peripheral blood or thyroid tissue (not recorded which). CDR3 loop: CASSQSQLSTYEQYF. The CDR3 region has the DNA TGTGCCAGCAGCCAATCCCAGCTGTCGACCTACGAGCAGTACTTC.